This TCR beta chain was sequenced in a study of blood T cell repertoires in COVID-19. Study-wide context: Acute and convalescent COVID-19 samples came from the United States, Italy and Spain. The cDNA or gDNA used as material had been derived from T cells, B-cell-depleted T cells, or PBMCs.

The CDR3 loop spans 16 amino acids. CDR1 and CDR2 from the germline V gene are KGHSH and LQKENI. The J segment lost 5 bases and the V segment lost 0 bases, leaving 7 bases of the junction unmatched. Per the original methods: Using reference gene primer amplification, nucleated cell counts were estimated. Profiled with immunoSEQ multiplex PCR; TCRdb holds only in-frame clones, not every one. The DNA gave D and trimming, while V, J and clone size come from that table. The sample records over 600,000 clones, over 80% being singletons. This sequence was found in a woman aged 18-35 years with acute or convalescent COVID-19. This sequence joins TRBV18 and TRBJ1-1; 9 nucleotides agree with TRBD1. Sequencing used peripheral blood. Here the CDR3 reads CASSPPGTGLRTEAFF. The CDR3 nucleotides read TGTGCCAGCTCACCACCCGGGACAGGGTTAAGAACTGAAGCTTTCTTT.